This T cell receptor (beta chain) derives from a study of cytomegalovirus exposure and HLA in healthy donors. Germline V gene lookup returns CDR1 SGHNT and CDR2 YYREEE (reference sequence). CDR3 length: 14 residues. Trimming took 0 bases from V and 3 from J, leaving 9 bases between them. The PCR used 60 Vbeta and 13 Jbeta primers. TCRdb keeps only in-frame clones here, not all; method: immunoSEQ multiplex PCR. The repertoire holds approximately 110,000 clones, with 74% as singletons. The sample was PBMCs. The clonotype comes from a woman between 45 and 60 years old in good health and CMV-seropositive. This chain links TRBV5-4 with TRBJ2-5; TRBD2 is a possible D gene (5 bases). The CDR3 here is CASSLGTGKETQYF. Written as DNA, the CDR3 is TGTGCCAGCAGCTTGGGCACGGGGAAAGAGACCCAGTACTTC.